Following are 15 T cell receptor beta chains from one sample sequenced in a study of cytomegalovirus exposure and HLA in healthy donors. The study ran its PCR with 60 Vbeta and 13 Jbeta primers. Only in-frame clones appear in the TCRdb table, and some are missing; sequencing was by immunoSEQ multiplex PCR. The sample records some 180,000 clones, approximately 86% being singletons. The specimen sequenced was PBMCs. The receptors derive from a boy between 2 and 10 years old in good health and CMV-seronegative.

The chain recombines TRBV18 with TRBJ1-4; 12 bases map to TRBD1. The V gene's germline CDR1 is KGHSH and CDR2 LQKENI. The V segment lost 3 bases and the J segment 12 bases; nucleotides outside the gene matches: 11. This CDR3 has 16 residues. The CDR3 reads CASSPIPGTGGAELFF. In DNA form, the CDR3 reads TGTGCCAGCTCACCGATACCCGGGACAGGGGGCGCAGAACTGTTTTTT.

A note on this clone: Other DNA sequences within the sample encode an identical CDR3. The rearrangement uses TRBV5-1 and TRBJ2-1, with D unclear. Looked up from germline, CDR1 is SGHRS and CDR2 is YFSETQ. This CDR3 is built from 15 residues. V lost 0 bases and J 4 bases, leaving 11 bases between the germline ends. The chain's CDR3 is CASSLVSGTYNEQFF. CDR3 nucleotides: TGCGCCAGCAGCTTGGTATCGGGTACTTACAATGAGCAGTTCTTC.

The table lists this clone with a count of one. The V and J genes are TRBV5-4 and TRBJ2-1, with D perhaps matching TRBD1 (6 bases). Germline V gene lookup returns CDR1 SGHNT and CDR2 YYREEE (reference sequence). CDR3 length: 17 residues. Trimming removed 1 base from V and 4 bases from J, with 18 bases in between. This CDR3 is CASSLRRGAETYNEQFF. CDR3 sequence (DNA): TGTGCCAGCAGCTTGCGCAGGGGCGCTGAGACGTACAATGAGCAGTTCTTC. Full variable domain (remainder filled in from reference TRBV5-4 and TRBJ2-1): ETGVTQSPTHLIKTRGQQVTLRCSSQSGHNTVSWYQQALGQGPQFIFQYYREEENGRGNFPPRFSGLQFPNYSSELNVNALELDDSALYLCASSLRRGAETYNEQFFGPGTRLTVL.

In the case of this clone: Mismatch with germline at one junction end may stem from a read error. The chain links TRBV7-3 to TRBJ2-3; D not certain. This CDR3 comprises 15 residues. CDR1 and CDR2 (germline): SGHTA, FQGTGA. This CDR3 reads CASSLTASSTDTQYF. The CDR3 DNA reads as TGTGCCAGCAGCCTAACCGCGTCCTCCACAGATACGCAGTATTTT.

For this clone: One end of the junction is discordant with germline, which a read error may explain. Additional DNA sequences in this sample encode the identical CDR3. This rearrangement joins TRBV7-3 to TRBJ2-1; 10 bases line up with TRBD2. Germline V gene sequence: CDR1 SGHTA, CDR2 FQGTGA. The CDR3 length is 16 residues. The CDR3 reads CASSLGAGGPANEQFF. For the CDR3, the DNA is TGCGCCAGCAGCTTAGGAGCGGGGGGGCCTGCCAATGAGCAGTTCTTC.

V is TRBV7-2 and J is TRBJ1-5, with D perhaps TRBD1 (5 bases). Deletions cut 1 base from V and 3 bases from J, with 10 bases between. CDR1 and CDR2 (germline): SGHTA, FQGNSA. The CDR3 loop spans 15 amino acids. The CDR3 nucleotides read TGTGCCAGCAGCTTAGGGCGGGACCCCAATCAGCCCCAGCATTTT. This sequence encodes CASSLGRDPNQPQHF.

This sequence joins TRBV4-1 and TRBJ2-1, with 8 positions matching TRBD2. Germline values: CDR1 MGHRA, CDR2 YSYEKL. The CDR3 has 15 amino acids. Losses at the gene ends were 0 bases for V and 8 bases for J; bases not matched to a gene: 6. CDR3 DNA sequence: TGCGCCAGCAGCCAAGATCGGGGACTAGTATATGAGCAGTTCTTC. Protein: CASSQDRGLVYEQFF.

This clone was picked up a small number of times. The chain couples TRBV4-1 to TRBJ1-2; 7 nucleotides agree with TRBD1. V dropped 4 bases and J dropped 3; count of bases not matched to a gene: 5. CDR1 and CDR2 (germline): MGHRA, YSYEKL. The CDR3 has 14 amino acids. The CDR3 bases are TGCGCCAGCAGCCCGCAGGGGGTTGACTATGGCTACACCTTC. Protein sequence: CASSPQGVDYGYTF.

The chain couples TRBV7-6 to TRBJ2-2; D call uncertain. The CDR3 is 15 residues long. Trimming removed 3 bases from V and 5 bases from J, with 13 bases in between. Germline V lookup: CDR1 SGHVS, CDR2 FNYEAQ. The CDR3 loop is CASSFVPRGTGELFF. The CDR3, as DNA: TGTGCCAGCAGCTTTGTCCCTCGAGGAACCGGGGAGCTGTTTTTT. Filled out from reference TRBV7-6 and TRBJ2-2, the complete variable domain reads GAGVSQSPRYKVTKRGQDVALRCDPISGHVSLYWYRQALGQGPEFLTYFNYEAQQDKSGLPNDRFSAERPEGSISTLTIQRTEQRDSAMYRCASSFVPRGTGELFFGEGSRLTVL.

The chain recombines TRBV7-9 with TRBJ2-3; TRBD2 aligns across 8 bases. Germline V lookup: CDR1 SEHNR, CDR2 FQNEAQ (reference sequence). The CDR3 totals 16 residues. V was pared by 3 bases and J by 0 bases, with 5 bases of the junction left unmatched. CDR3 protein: CASSFIAGLSTDTQYF. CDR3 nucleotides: TGTGCCAGCAGCTTCATAGCGGGACTTAGCACAGATACGCAGTATTTT.

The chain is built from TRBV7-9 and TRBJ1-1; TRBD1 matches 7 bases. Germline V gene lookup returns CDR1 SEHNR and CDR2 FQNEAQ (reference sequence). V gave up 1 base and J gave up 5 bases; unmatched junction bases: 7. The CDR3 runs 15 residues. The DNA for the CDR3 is TGTGCCAGCAGCTTAGAGGAGGGGGCGAGGACTGAAGCTTTCTTT. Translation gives CASSLEEGARTEAFF.

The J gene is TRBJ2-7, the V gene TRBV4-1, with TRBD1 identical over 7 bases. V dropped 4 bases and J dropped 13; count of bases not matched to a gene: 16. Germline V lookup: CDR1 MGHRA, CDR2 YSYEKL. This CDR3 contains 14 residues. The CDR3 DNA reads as TGCGCCAGCAGCCTTGAACTGAGGGGACAGTCGAATTACTTC. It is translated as CASSLELRGQSNYF.

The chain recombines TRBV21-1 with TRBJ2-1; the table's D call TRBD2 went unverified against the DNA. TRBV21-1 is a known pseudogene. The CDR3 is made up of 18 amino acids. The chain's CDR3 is CASSKVVYGRAAYNEQFF. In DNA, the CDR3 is TGTGCCAGCAGCAAAGTTGTGTACGGGAGGGCCGCCTACAATGAGCAGTTCTTC.

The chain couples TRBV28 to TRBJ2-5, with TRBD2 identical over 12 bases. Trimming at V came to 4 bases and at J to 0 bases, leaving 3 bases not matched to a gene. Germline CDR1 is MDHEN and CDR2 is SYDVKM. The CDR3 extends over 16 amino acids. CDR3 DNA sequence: TGTGCCAGCAGTTCACGACTAGCGGGGGACCAAGAGACCCAGTACTTC. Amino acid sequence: CASSSRLAGDQETQYF.

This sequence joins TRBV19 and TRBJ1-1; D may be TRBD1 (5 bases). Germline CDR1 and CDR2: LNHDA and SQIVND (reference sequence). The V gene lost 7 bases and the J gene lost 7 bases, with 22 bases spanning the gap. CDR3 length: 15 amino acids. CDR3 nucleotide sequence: TGTGCCAGTACCGACAGCGGGCGGGCAGGCCTTGAAGCTTTCTTT. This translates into CASTDSGRAGLEAFF.